A single sample gave rise to the 20 T cell receptor beta chains below, sequenced in a study of T-cell memory formation after mild COVID-19. From the 5' RACE reads, TCRdb called clonotypes with MiXCR, one entry per CDR3 protein. The repertoire has approximately 300,000 distinct CDR3 sequences, roughly 15% of them found once; the top ten carry approximately 20%. Sequences were obtained from PBMCs or a T cell subset sorted from them (not recorded which). The receptors were gathered from a man between 18 and 29 years old who had mild COVID-19 (a few samples of this study predate the infection). Cell type and time point are not known.

This clonotype was counted between two and nine times. V usage is TRBV28 and J usage is TRBJ2-6; D possibly matches TRBD1 or TRBD2 (5 bases each). Trimming shortened V by 3 bases and J by 2 bases, and 14 bases separated the two germline ends. This CDR3 comprises 17 residues. The germline CDR1 and CDR2 sequences are MDHEN and SYDVKM. The CDR3 nucleotides are TGTGCCAGCAGTTTGAGATCCCTGGGGGCTGGGGCCAACGTCCTGACTTTC. This codes for CASSLRSLGAGANVLTF.

In this sample, this clonotype turned up a few times. The gene calls are TRBV12-3 or TRBV12-4 and TRBJ1-1; TRBD1 might be the D (6 bases). The CDR3 is made up of 13 amino acids. Trimming took 7 bases from V and 7 from J, leaving 16 bases between them. DNA for the CDR3: TGTGCCAGCACCGGGGGCGGCAAAGATGAAGCTTTCTTT. Protein sequence: CASTGGGKDEAFF.

This clonotype was counted ten times or more. The chain employs TRBV6-1 and TRBJ1-6; no reliable D call. V lost 2 bases and J lost 9, with 8 bases in between. The CDR3 contains 13 residues. The V gene's germline CDR1 is MNHNS and CDR2 SASEGT. The CDR3, as DNA: TGTGCCAGCAGTGAAACGGGTGGTTCACCCCTCCACTTT. Protein sequence: CASSETGGSPLHF.

There are a few counts of this clonotype. The chain couples TRBV12-3 or TRBV12-4 to TRBJ2-2, with D maybe TRBD2 (6 bases). There are 15 residues in the CDR3. V was shortened by 10 bases and J by 6 bases, with 21 bases between the two germline ends. CDR3 loop: CATGDRILTPGELFF. CDR3 coding DNA: TGTGCCACGGGAGACAGAATACTAACACCCGGGGAGCTGTTTTTT.

For the CDR3, the DNA is TGCAGTGTAGTGGGTAACACAGATACGCAGTATTTT. Translated, it gives CSVVGNTDTQYF. V usage is TRBV20-1 and J usage is TRBJ2-3; D is unresolved. The CDR3 is made up of 12 amino acids. V lost 7 bases and J 2 bases, leaving 10 bases between the germline ends. Germline V gene data show CDR1 as DFQATT and CDR2 as SNEGSKA (reference sequence).

There are many counts of this clonotype. This chain uses TRBV5-1 with TRBJ1-1; 8 bases are a match to TRBD1. This CDR3 spans 16 amino acids. J lost 0 bases, V lost 4 bases, and 8 bases had no gene match. CDR1 is SGHRS, CDR2 YFSETQ, per germline. Here the CDR3 DNA reads TGCGCCAGCAGCGACGGGACAGGTCTCATGAACACTGAAGCTTTCTTT. This translates into CASSDGTGLMNTEAFF.

This chain links TRBV4-1 with TRBJ2-1; D may match TRBD1 or TRBD2 (5 bases each). The CDR3 has 15 amino acids. Germline V gene data show CDR1 as MGHRA and CDR2 as YSYEKL. Trimming removed 0 bases from V and 6 bases from J, with 12 bases in between. The CDR3 here is CASSQEYYGANEQFF. The CDR3 DNA follows: TGCGCCAGCAGCCAAGAGTACTACGGGGCCAATGAGCAGTTCTTC.

This clonotype was observed at least ten times. V and J are TRBV5-1 and TRBJ2-1; tentatively, D is TRBD1 (6 bases). Trimming removed 5 bases at V and 6 bases at J, with 6 bases between. The germline gives CDR1 SGHRS, CDR2 YFSETQ. This CDR3 is built from 11 residues. The CDR3, as DNA: TGCGCCAGCAGACAGGGCAATGAGCAGTTCTTC. This encodes CASRQGNEQFF.

Many counts were recorded for this clonotype. This chain joins TRBV5-1 and TRBJ2-3, with D unresolved. The CDR3 runs to 17 residues. Germline lookup yields CDR1 SGHRS and CDR2 YFSETQ. The V end lost 6 bases, the J end lost 4 bases, and 24 bases lay between the germline ends. As DNA, the CDR3 is TGCGCCAGCAACCCCGTTACTGGACGTCTGGCCCCAGATACGCAGTATTTT. Its protein product is CASNPVTGRLAPDTQYF.

The chain carries TRBV20-1 and TRBJ1-1, with D tentatively TRBD1 (6 bases). V lost 0 bases and J lost 3, with 11 bases in between. Germline V gene lookup returns CDR1 DFQATT and CDR2 SNEGSKA (reference sequence). The CDR3 extends over 14 amino acids. Here the CDR3 reads CSARDGDTYTEAFF. CDR3 DNA: TGCAGTGCTAGAGATGGGGACACATACACTGAAGCTTTCTTT.

The gene calls are TRBV11-2 and TRBJ2-1; 8 positions agree with TRBD2. J lost 6 bases, V lost 3 bases, and 7 bases had no gene match. The CDR3 has 15 residues. The V gene's germline CDR1 is SGHAT and CDR2 FQNNGV. CDR3 residues: CASSFPGLARNEQFF. Written as DNA, the CDR3 is TGTGCCAGCAGCTTCCCAGGACTAGCCCGCAATGAGCAGTTCTTC.

The chain has TRBV7-6 and TRBJ2-5; either TRBD1 or TRBD2 may supply D (5 bases each). The CDR3 covers 13 residues. Germline V lookup: CDR1 SGHVS, CDR2 FNYEAQ. The V end was cut by 5 bases, the J end by 4 bases, with 11 bases between. CDR3 coding DNA: TGTGCCAGCAGCAAATGGGACGGAGAGACCCAGTACTTC. Translation: CASSKWDGETQYF.

This chain uses TRBV6-5 with TRBJ2-2; D possibly corresponds to TRBD1 (6 bases). CDR1 MNHEY and CDR2 SVGAGI come from the germline V gene. The CDR3 runs 17 residues. Trimming removed 5 bases from V and 5 bases from J, with 21 bases in between. The CDR3 loop reads CASSGDTVFRVTGELFF. The DNA of the CDR3 is TGTGCCAGCAGTGGGGACACGGTGTTTCGGGTTACCGGGGAGCTGTTTTTT.

V is TRBV3-1 and J is TRBJ1-1, with no clear D. V dropped 4 bases and J dropped 1 base, with 7 bases sitting between them. The CDR3 totals 13 residues. Germline V lookup: CDR1 LGHDT, CDR2 YNNKEL (reference sequence). The DNA of the CDR3 is TGTGCCAGCAGCCGTGAGGGGAACACTGAAGCTTTCTTT. As protein: CASSREGNTEAFF. Complete variable domain (other parts from reference TRBV3-1 and TRBJ1-1): DTAVSQTPKYLVTQMGNDKSIKCEQNLGHDTMYWYKQDSKKFLKIMFSYNNKELIINETVPNRFSPKSPDKAHLNLHINSLELGDSAVYFCASSREGNTEAFFGQGTRLTVV.

This clonotype was detected only a few times. This chain uses TRBV7-3 with TRBJ1-1; D remains ambiguous. Trimming took off 2 bases at V and 3 bases at J, with 10 bases between the two ends. The length of the CDR3 is 14 residues. The germline V gene encodes CDR1 SGHTA and CDR2 FQGTGA. The CDR3 loop reads CASSLDGDHTEAFF. For the CDR3, the DNA is TGTGCCAGCAGCTTAGACGGGGATCACACTGAAGCTTTCTTT.

This clonotype has a count of ten or more. V usage is TRBV18 and J usage is TRBJ1-5; possible D gene TRBD1, 6 bases. This CDR3 contains 15 residues. CDR1 and CDR2 (germline): KGHSH, LQKENI. V dropped 4 bases and J dropped 6 bases, with 16 bases sitting between them. CDR3 sequence: CASSQRGAVRQPQHF. CDR3 DNA sequence: TGTGCCAGCTCACAACGGGGGGCAGTTCGTCAGCCCCAGCATTTT.

The chain combines TRBV4-1 with TRBJ1-1, with TRBD1 as a possible D gene (6 bases). Germline CDR1 reads MGHRA; CDR2 reads YSYEKL. This CDR3 has 15 residues. Trimming took 0 bases from V and 3 from J, leaving 11 bases between them. The CDR3 nucleotides are TGCGCCAGCAGCCAAGATGAAGGGGGGTACACTGAAGCTTTCTTT. Translation gives CASSQDEGGYTEAFF.

The genes are TRBV5-1 and TRBJ1-2; maybe TRBD1 (5 bases). The V and J ends lost 6 bases and 4 bases respectively, with 13 bases between them. The germline V gene encodes CDR1 SGHRS and CDR2 YFSETQ. The CDR3 has 13 residues. CDR3 loop: CASTRGRPYGYTF. DNA for the CDR3: TGCGCCAGCACCCGGGGACGGCCCTATGGCTACACCTTC.

The gene calls are TRBV2 and TRBJ1-2; TRBD1 might be the D (5 bases). The CDR3 runs 15 residues. V lost 1 base to trimming and J lost 4 bases, with 13 bases between them. Germline CDR1 SNHLY, CDR2 FYNNEI. In DNA, the CDR3 is TGTGCCAGCAGTGAAGGGGGCGCACCCCCCTATGGCTACACCTTC. Its translation: CASSEGGAPPYGYTF.

This clonotype was seen only a few times. V gene TRBV7-2 combines with J gene TRBJ2-6, with TRBD2 identical over 7 bases. Per the germline V gene, CDR1 is SGHTA and CDR2 is FQGNSA. There are 16 residues in the CDR3. After removal of 4 bases from V and 0 bases from J, the junction contained 3 bases not matched to a gene. CDR3 sequence reads: CASSYLAASGANVLTF. The CDR3 DNA reads as TGTGCCAGCAGCTACCTAGCGGCCTCTGGGGCCAACGTCCTGACTTTC.